This T cell receptor beta chain was recorded in a study of blood T cells in healthy people across ages (dated by TCRdb to about 2015). With regard to the full study: Template switching captured roughly one uniquely barcoded TCR beta cDNA molecule per two T cells in model experiments. Four age groups were formed from the donors: young (average approximately 17 years), middle-aged (more than 35), aged (about 62) and long-lived (about 75). Using the same blood draw, the study looked at two additional independent replicas of 1 million unique cDNA reads for two donors, one aged 18 to 30 and the other aged 80 or older. To avoid experimental bias, donors of different ages were distributed randomly across sequencing lanes. Using deep sequencing normalized with unique cDNA molecular identifiers, the study measured how TCR beta repertoire diversity changes with age. Beyond this particular receptor, the publication reports: Observed TCR beta diversity correlated strongly with the percentage of naive T cells measured by flow cytometry. Compared with the aged group, the long-lived group had more naive CD4+ T cells, fewer expanded clones and increased TCR diversity, suggesting age selection. Estimates of total diversity based on one million sequenced T cells were regarded as lower bounds and as underestimates. Bulk unsorted PBMC profiling prevented conclusive comparison of naive and antigen-experienced compartments. Observed TCR beta diversity per million T cells fell roughly linearly with age, and a significant reduction was already apparent by age approximately 40. Because donor CMV infection status was unknown, age-related changes in expanded clonotypes were potentially confounded.

V is cut back by 6 bases and J by 3 bases, with 6 bases in the junction unmatched. Per the germline V gene, SNHLY is the CDR1 and FYNNEI is the CDR2. The CDR3 measures 15 amino acids from cysteine to phenylalanine. The entry retains the CDR3 DNA only, 45 bases that are in frame from base 1. Donors were a few dozen systemically healthy Caucasian individuals from Russia aged roughly 6 to 100 years. Each donor gave roughly 9.5 milliliters of peripheral blood, collected into EDTA-treated Vacutainer tubes. PBMCs were isolated by Ficoll-Paque density-gradient centrifugation, with at least 7 million obtained per sample. Total RNA was extracted from PBMCs with Trizol reagent, with at least 5 micrograms obtained per sample. Naive CD45RAhigh/CD27high T cell percentages were measured by flow cytometry on a PBMC aliquot from every donor. This clonotype has more than one count but fewer than ten. Its target antigen remains unknown. No quality values exist for individual bases; no much larger clone is one base distant.

Libraries were made using 5' RACE. Sequenced on an Illumina HiSeq 2500. The second PCR ran for roughly 7 to 11 cycles and used a J-beta primer mix along with a sample-barcoded 5' primer. A unique molecular identifier was introduced onto each TCR beta cDNA molecule by a template-switch 5' adaptor carrying 12 random nucleotides. Each sample yielded at least 3 million CDR3-containing paired-end reads. All of the RNA was converted into first-strand cDNA using the Mint cDNA synthesis kit, with a TRBC-specific oligonucleotide serving as the primer. After uracil-DNA glycosylase treatment, a first 18-cycle PCR used universal primers M1SS and BC2_uni_R on all cDNA. The source study handled its data this way. Normalization of each sample was performed by random selection of 1 million high-quality reads, each carrying a distinct molecular identifier. Reads with shared molecular identifiers were discarded instead of being binned into consensus sequences. MiTCR, set to a Q25 quality threshold and the strictest error-elimination algorithm, was used for CDR3 identification, clonotype clustering and error correction. Lower-bound total TCR beta diversity was estimated with a nonparametric unseen species model using Euler transformation. Starting from the raw public reads, TCRdb applied fastp trimming at Q25, assembled clones with MiXCR and retained in-frame beta chains. Rows with a matching CDR3 protein are joined into one entry that keeps the most common DNA and genes. The V and J calls were determined by TCRdb, not by the authors. Counted in this sample were 700,000 or so distinct CDR3 sequences; about a fifth of them appeared once. The leading ten clones occupy less than 25% of the sample.

The source of this sequence is a man in his 70s in good health. Sequenced material: blood. Recombination linked TRBV2 to TRBJ2-1; TRBD2 fits 9 bases in the junction. The CDR3 reads CASRSTSGLYNEQFF. In nucleotides, the sequence is TGTGCCAGCAGGTCTACTAGCGGGCTCTACAATGAGCAGTTCTTC.